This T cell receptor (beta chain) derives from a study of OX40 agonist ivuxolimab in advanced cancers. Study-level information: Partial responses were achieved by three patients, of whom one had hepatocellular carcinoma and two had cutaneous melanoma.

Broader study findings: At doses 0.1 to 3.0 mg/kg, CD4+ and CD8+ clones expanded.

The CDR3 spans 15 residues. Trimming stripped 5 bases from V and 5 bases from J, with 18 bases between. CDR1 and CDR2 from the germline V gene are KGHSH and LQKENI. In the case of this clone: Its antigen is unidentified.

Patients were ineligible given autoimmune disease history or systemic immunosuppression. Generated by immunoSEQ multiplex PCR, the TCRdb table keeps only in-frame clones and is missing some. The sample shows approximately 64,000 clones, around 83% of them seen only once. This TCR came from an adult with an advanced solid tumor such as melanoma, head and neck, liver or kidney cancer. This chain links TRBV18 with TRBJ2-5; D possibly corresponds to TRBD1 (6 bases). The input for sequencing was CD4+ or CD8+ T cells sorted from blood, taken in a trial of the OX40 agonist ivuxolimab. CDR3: CASSTIQGREETQYF. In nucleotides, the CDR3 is TGTGCCAGCTCAACGATACAGGGTCGAGAGGAGACCCAGTACTTC.